Presented here are 8 T cell receptor beta chains from one specimen sequenced in a study of cytomegalovirus exposure and HLA in healthy donors. Primers included in the PCR were 60 Vbeta and 13 Jbeta primers. The protocol was immunoSEQ multiplex PCR, while the TCRdb copy is restricted to in-frame clones and leaves out a portion. Of over 150,000 clones in the sample, around 83% are singletons; the top ten hold about 1.3%. The sample was PBMCs. Receptors were obtained from a girl aged 2 to 9 in good health and CMV-seropositive.

The chain combines TRBV2 with TRBJ2-2, with TRBD1 as a possible D gene (6 bases). Germline assignment: CDR1 SNHLY and CDR2 FYNNEI. V dropped 1 base and J dropped 7 bases, with 10 bases sitting between them. The CDR3 runs 14 residues. The CDR3 nucleotides are TGTGCCAGCAGTGAAGGGGGGCAGGGCGGGGAGCTGTTTTTT. As protein: CASSEGGQGGELFF.

This clone was detected a few times. The chain combines TRBV4-1 with TRBJ1-4, with D perhaps TRBD1 (6 bases). The CDR3 spans 15 residues. Germline V gene data show CDR1 as MGHRA and CDR2 as YSYEKL. V lost 2 bases and J lost 3, with 10 bases in between. The CDR3: CASSQLGGPNEKLFF. The DNA for the CDR3 is TGCGCCAGCAGCCAACTGGGGGGGCCTAATGAAAAACTGTTTTTT.

This rearrangement joins TRBV9 to TRBJ1-2, with a tentative D call TRBD1 (6 bases). Germline V gene lookup returns CDR1 SGDLS and CDR2 YYNGEE. CDR3 size: 14 residues. V was shortened by 0 bases and J by 2 bases, with 8 bases between the two germline ends. CDR3 bases: TGTGCCAGCAGCGTAGCAGGGGCGAACTATGGCTACACCTTC. Protein sequence: CASSVAGANYGYTF. The complete variable domain, with remaining parts taken from reference TRBV9 and TRBJ1-2, reads DSGVTQTPKHLITATGQRVTLRCSPRSGDLSVYWYQQSLDQGLQFLIQYYNGEERAKGNILERFSAQQFPDLHSELNLSSLELGDSALYFCASSVAGANYGYTFGSGTRLTVV.

This rearrangement joins TRBV4-1 to TRBJ1-5; 7 positions agree with TRBD1. Per the germline V gene, CDR1 is MGHRA and CDR2 is YSYEKL. The CDR3 covers 15 residues. V trimming: 3 bases; J trimming: 1 base; junction bases outside the gene matches: 3. The chain's CDR3 is CASSQTGRSNQPQHF. The CDR3 coding sequence is TGCGCCAGCAGCCAGACAGGGCGAAGCAATCAGCCCCAGCATTTT.

The chain is built from TRBV2 and TRBJ1-5, with D hard to call. Trimming removed 8 bases from V and 6 bases from J, with 14 bases in between. This CDR3 contains 13 residues. Germline V gives CDR1 SNHLY, CDR2 FYNNEI. This CDR3 reads CASGPGYRQPQHF. The DNA of the CDR3 is TGTGCCAGCGGTCCGGGGTACCGTCAGCCCCAGCATTTT.

The gene calls are TRBV11-2 and TRBJ1-1, with a possible D match to TRBD1 (5 bases). The CDR3 length is 14 residues. In germline, CDR1 is SGHAT, CDR2 FQNNGV. Trimming stripped 3 bases from V and 1 base from J, with 9 bases between. The CDR3 region has the DNA TGTGCCAGCAGCTTGTGGGGCAGGAACACTGAAGCTTTCTTT. Translating it yields CASSLWGRNTEAFF.

The V gene is TRBV9, the J gene TRBJ2-5, with TRBD2 matching over 10 bases. CDR1 and CDR2 from the germline V gene are SGDLS and YYNGEE. Germline trimming cut 3 bases from V and 5 bases from J; bases unmatched to any gene: 19. The CDR3 is 19 amino acids. CDR3 bases: TGTGCCAGCAGCGCGGGAGCATCCCGGCTAGCGGGAGATGTGGAGACCCAGTACTTC. Encoded protein: CASSAGASRLAGDVETQYF.

This clone was seen only a few times. This chain uses TRBV13 with TRBJ1-1, with D maybe TRBD1 (5 bases). The V end lost 2 bases, the J end lost 0 bases, and 16 bases lay between the germline ends. Looked up from germline, CDR1 is PRHDT and CDR2 is FYEKMQ (reference sequence). The CDR3 consists of 17 residues. The CDR3 here is CASSLSFQGTVNTEAFF. The CDR3 region has the DNA TGTGCCAGCAGCTTAAGTTTCCAGGGAACAGTGAACACTGAAGCTTTCTTT.